This is a list of T cell receptor beta chains from one sample in a study of T cells in localized non-small cell lung cancer. TCRdb's copy holds only in-frame clones and misses some; the assay was immunoSEQ multiplex PCR. The sample consists of 30,000 to 45,000 clones, roughly 87% of them appearing once. Sequenced here: peripheral blood, sampled before any cancer treatment. These receptors came from a woman between 35 and 70 years old with stage I lung adenocarcinoma. Each CDR3 is given without its conserved first and last residue.

j_call	v_call	cdr3_aa
TRBJ2-5	TRBV9	ASSSGGETQY
TRBJ2-7	TRBV2	ASSDTGTGRYEQY
TRBJ1-6	TRBV5-8	ASSLGRSPLH
TRBJ2-7	TRBV7-2	ASSLRETSGGLIGYEQY
TRBJ1-2	TRBV15	ATSRDQGNYT
TRBJ1-1	TRBV28	ASSYGQEAF
TRBJ2-1	TRBV2	TSRLRTSGGEQF
TRBJ2-5	TRBV9	ASSWGGGTQETQY
TRBJ1-1	TRBV6-6	ASSYSVGGSTEAF
TRBJ2-7	TRBV27	ASSLRGIYEQY
TRBJ1-2	TRBV30	AWSTQKPYT
TRBJ2-3	TRBV5-6	ASSLWDYPTDTQY
TRBJ1-3	TRBV28	ASSSTGMGNTIY
TRBJ1-1	TRBV11-3	ASSPGQAAEAF
TRBJ2-3	TRBV27	ASSPSPGTQY
TRBJ1-3	TRBV11-3	ASSLDWGRSGNTIY
TRBJ1-6	TRBV6-5	ASSYSGGIYNSPLH
TRBJ2-1	TRBV29-1	SVEDKGGAGEQF